This T cell receptor delta chain originates from a study of γδ T cells in repeated Plasmodium falciparum infection (dated by TCRdb to about 2021). In the study overall: Malian children exposed to intense seasonal malaria transmission were enrolled in the natural-infection arm and compared with Australian children matched for age and gender. A few malaria-naive U.S. adults underwent four controlled human malaria infections by bites from P. falciparum NF54-infected Anopheles stephensi mosquitoes over around 580 days. Samples were collected from controlled-infection subjects at baseline, immediately before selected infections, and 21 days after each infection. Malian gammadelta TCR repertoires were analysed cross-sectionally in periods with no transmission and longitudinally across episodes of acute febrile malaria. Using both natural infection in Mali and controlled human malaria infection, the study looked at the way repeated Plasmodium falciparum infection shapes the human gammadelta T cell repertoire. Study-wide conclusions, independent of this receptor: Compared with Australian children, Malian children appeared to have Vdelta2-negative gammadelta TCR repertoires that were more clonally expanded, less diverse and less shared. Repeated controlled infections appeared to drive waves of new clonotype selection in Vdelta2-negative, largely Vdelta1+, gammadelta TCR repertoires. Vgamma9/Vdelta2+ TCR repertoires kept a highly stable polyclonal repertoire across time and infection, and many TCRgamma sequences overlapped between individuals. The controlled-infection cohort was small, limiting analysis of inter-individual variability in gammadelta T cell responses. Generalizability was limited because the Malian cohort was drawn from a small rural village of predominantly one ethnic group.

This clone was detected a few times. No antigen is known for it. TCRdb's entry gives the protein of a much larger clone, which mismatches this DNA's translation at residue 13, likely from a read error; the protein reported here is translated from the DNA. Library creation used multiplex PCR. TCRdb records Illumina MiSeq as the sequencer. From each sorted gammadelta T cell sample, both TCR gamma (TRG) and TCR delta (TRD) chains were sequenced. In the original analysis: Repertoire analyses included clonotype tree plots, accumulated frequency of the top 20 clonotypes, diversity index (DI) and D75 metrics. TCRdb recomputed clones from the public reads with CATT; identical DNA rows were then combined. TCRdb, not the authors, supplied the V and J calls. The sample yields around 50,000 delta-chain clones; around 1.7% were counted once. The ten largest clones capture about 15% of the sample. Vgamma9/Vdelta2+ and Vdelta2-negative gammadelta T cell populations were flow-sorted from peripheral blood mononuclear cells for bulk TCR repertoire analysis.

CDR1 TSWWSYY and CDR2 QGS were looked up in the germline V gene. From the cysteine through the phenylalanine, the CDR3 covers 20 amino acids. Just CDR3 DNA is preserved here, 60 bases in frame from base 1. Clipping removes 5 bases from V and 0 bases from J, with 20 as the unmatched junction base count. The sample comprised gamma-delta T cells from blood. This sequence was found in a pool of human donors (malaria-infected and uninfected, not separated). The V and J segments used are TRDV1 and TRDJ1; 8 central nucleotides agree with TRDD1. The CDR3 is CALGSPTEIVGDQYTDKLIF. The nucleotides read TGTGCTCTTGGGTCTCCTACTGAAATAGTAGGGGATCAGTACACCGATAAACTCATCTTT.